This TCR beta chain was sequenced during a study of blood T cell repertoires in COVID-19. J lost 6 bases, V lost 3 bases, and 6 bases had no gene match. CDR1 and CDR2 from the germline V gene are SGHRS and YFSETQ. The CDR3 covers 14 residues. The repertoire was sequenced with immunoSEQ multiplex PCR; TCRdb's copy has only in-frame clones and lacks some. The table includes about 200,000 clones, 85% detected once. The sequencing sample was made of PBMCs or T cells enriched from blood (not recorded which). V gene TRBV5-1 combines with J gene TRBJ1-2; TRBD1 agrees at 9 bases. This sequence was found in a man between 40 and 49 years old who had recovered from COVID-19. CDR3 residues: CASSSITGGHGYTF. The CDR3 nucleotides read TGCGCCAGCAGCTCTATAACAGGGGGCCATGGCTACACCTTC.